This T cell receptor beta chain was observed in a study of CD8 T cells in Susac syndrome. Sequencing of TCR beta, carried out with a high-throughput approach, was applied to CD8+ and CD4+ T cells from the blood. The CDR3 spans 13 residues. The V end was cut by 6 bases, the J end by 0 bases, with 11 bases between. Looked up from germline, CDR1 is SQVTM and CDR2 is ANQGSEA. This clonotype was found once. cDNA came from about 0.5 to 1 ug RNA primed by random hexamers. TCRdb recomputed calls from the immunoSEQ multiplex PCR reads with MiXCR, one row per CDR3 protein. The sample contains 150,000 to 250,000 distinct CDR3 sequences, about 95% of which appear only once.

This clonotype originated in a human donor with multiple sclerosis. Sequenced sample: CD4+ T cells from PBMCs. J is TRBJ1-1 and V is TRBV29-1; D gene unclear. The DNA of the CDR3 is TGCAGCGTAGGTCGAGGGTTGAACACTGAAGCTTTCTTT. This sequence encodes CSVGRGLNTEAFF.